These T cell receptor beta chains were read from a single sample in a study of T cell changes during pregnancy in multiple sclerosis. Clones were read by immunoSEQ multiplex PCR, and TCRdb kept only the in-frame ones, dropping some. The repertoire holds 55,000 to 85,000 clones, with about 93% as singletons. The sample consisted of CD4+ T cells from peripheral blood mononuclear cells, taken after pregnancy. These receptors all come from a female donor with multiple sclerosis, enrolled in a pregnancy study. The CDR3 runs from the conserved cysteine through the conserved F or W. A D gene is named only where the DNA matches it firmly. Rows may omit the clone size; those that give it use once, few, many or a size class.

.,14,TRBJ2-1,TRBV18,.,CASSQRAVFYEQFF,TGTGCCAGCTCACAGCGGGCCGTCTTCTATGAGCAGTTCTTC
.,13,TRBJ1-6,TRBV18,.,CASSLEQGVTLHF,TGTGCCAGCTCACTTGAACAGGGAGTGACCCTCCACTTT
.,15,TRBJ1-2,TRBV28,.,CASSYPEGLVYGYTF,TGTGCCAGCAGCTACCCGGAGGGACTAGTTTATGGCTACACCTTC
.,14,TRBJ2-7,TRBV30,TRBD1,CAWTSGQGTYEQYF,TGTGCCTGGACCTCAGGACAGGGTACCTACGAGCAGTACTTC
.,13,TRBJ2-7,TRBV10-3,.,CAIMGLDRIEQYF,TGTGCCATCATGGGCCTTGACAGAATCGAGCAGTACTTC
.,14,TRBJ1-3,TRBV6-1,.,CASSSGAREYTIYF,TGTGCCAGCAGTTCAGGGGCGAGGGAATACACCATATATTTT
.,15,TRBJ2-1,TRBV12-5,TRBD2,CASGAGLAPYNEQFF,TGTGCTAGTGGTGCTGGACTAGCCCCCTACAATGAGCAGTTCTTC
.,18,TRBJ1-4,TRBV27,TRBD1,CASSFSGTGSWPNEKLFF,TGTGCCAGCAGTTTTTCCGGGACAGGGTCCTGGCCGAATGAAAAACTGTTTTTT
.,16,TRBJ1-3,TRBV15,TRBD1,CATSRSGQVAGNTIYF,TGTGCCACCAGCAGATCGGGACAGGTGGCGGGAAACACCATATATTTT
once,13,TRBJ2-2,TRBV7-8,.,CASSRLTGGELFF,TGTGCCAGCAGCCGATTGACTGGCGGGGAGCTGTTTTTT
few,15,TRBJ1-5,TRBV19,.,CASSIPQGGNQPQHF,TGTGCCAGTAGTATTCCACAGGGAGGCAATCAGCCCCAGCATTTT
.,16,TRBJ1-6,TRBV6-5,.,CASSYEIGRGNSPLHF,TGTGCCAGCAGTTACGAAATTGGCAGGGGCAATTCACCCCTCCACTTT
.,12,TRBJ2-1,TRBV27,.,CASSLNYNEQFF,TGTGCCAGCAGTCTAAACTACAATGAGCAGTTCTTC
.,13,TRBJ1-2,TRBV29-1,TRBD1,CSAGMTGNYGYTF,TGCAGCGCTGGCATGACAGGGAACTATGGCTACACCTTC
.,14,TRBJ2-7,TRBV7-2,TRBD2,CASSLSGALFEQYF,TGTGCCAGCAGCTTAAGCGGGGCGTTGTTCGAGCAGTACTTC
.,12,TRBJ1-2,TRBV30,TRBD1,CAWSQGAGGYTF,TGTGCCTGGAGTCAGGGGGCAGGTGGCTACACCTTC
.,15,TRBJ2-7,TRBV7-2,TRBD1,CASSNLQGAVYEQYF,TGTGCCAGTTCGAATCTTCAGGGGGCTGTGTACGAGCAGTACTTC
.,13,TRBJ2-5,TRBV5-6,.,CASSLDVAETQYF,TGTGCCAGCAGCTTGGACGTCGCGGAGACCCAGTACTTC
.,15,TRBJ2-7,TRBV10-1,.,CASGYRDPTPYEQYF,TGCGCCAGCGGTTACAGGGACCCAACCCCCTACGAGCAGTACTTC
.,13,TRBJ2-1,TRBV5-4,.,CASSLGLVSEQFF,TGTGCCAGCAGCTTGGGACTAGTAAGTGAGCAGTTCTTC
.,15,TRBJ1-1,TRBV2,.,CASSEMGGGRTEAFF,TGTGCCAGCAGTGAAATGGGGGGGGGCAGGACTGAAGCTTTCTTT
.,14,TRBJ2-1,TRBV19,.,CASSIPPFWSEQFF,TGTGCCAGTAGTATCCCCCCCTTTTGGAGTGAGCAGTTCTTC
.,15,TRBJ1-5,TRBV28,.,CASSRLGEGNQPQHF,TGTGCCAGCAGCCGCCTCGGGGAGGGCAATCAGCCCCAGCATTTT
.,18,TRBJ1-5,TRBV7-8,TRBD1,CASSFLSTGDTFNQPQHF,TGTGCCAGCAGCTTTCTGTCGACAGGGGATACTTTCAATCAGCCCCAGCATTTT
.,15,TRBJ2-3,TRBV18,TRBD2,CASSPSAGVTDTQYF,TGTGCCAGCTCACCCTCTGCGGGGGTCACAGATACGCAGTATTTT
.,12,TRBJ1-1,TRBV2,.,CASNPVNTEAFF,TGTGCCAGCAATCCGGTGAACACTGAAGCTTTCTTT
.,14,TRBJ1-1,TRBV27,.,CASTPAGRGTEAFF,TGTGCCAGCACTCCTGCAGGGCGGGGCACTGAAGCTTTCTTT
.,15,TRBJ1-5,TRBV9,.,CASSVGANSNQPQHF,TGTGCCAGCAGCGTAGGCGCGAATAGCAATCAGCCCCAGCATTTT
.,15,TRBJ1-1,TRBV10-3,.,CAISEHRSMNTEAFF,TGTGCCATCAGTGAACATCGGAGCATGAACACTGAAGCTTTCTTT
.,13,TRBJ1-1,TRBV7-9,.,CASSGLLGAEAFF,TGTGCCAGCAGCGGACTTCTCGGGGCTGAAGCTTTCTTT
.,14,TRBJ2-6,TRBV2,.,CASSPSSGANVLTF,TGTGCCAGCAGCCCTAGCTCTGGGGCCAACGTCCTGACTTTC
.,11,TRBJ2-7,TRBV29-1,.,CSARLTYEQYF,TGCAGCGCCAGGTTAACCTACGAGCAGTACTTC
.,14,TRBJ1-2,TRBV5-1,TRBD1,CASSPDRANYGYTF,TGCGCCAGCAGCCCGGACAGGGCGAACTATGGCTACACCTTC
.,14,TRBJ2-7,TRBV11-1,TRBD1,CASEDRGFLGEQYF,TGTGCCAGCGAGGACAGGGGATTTCTGGGCGAGCAGTACTTC
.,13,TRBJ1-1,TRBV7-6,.,CASRPGSSTVAFF,TGTGCCAGCAGGCCCGGGTCCTCAACGGTTGCTTTCTTT
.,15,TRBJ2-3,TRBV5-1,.,CASSLLDQRTDTQYF,TGCGCCAGCAGCCTCCTGGACCAGCGGACAGATACGCAGTATTTT
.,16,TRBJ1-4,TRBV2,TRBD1,CASTTTGGRANEKLFF,TGTGCCAGCACTACTACAGGGGGCAGGGCTAATGAAAAACTGTTTTTT
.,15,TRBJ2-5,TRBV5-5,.,CASSLDRDRWETQYF,TGTGCCAGCAGCTTGGACAGGGATCGGTGGGAGACCCAGTACTTC
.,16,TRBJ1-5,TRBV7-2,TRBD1,CASSLGTAYSNQPQHF,TGTGCCAGCAGCTTGGGGACAGCGTATAGCAATCAGCCCCAGCATTTT
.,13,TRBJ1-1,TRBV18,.,CASSPPGGYEAFF,TGTGCCAGCTCACCACCAGGGGGTTATGAAGCTTTCTTT
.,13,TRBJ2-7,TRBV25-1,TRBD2,CASSGGLVGEQYF,TGTGCCAGCAGTGGGGGACTAGTGGGGGAGCAGTACTTC
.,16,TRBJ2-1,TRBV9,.,CASSPGPSSSYNEQFF,TGTGCCAGCAGCCCAGGGCCCTCGAGCTCCTACAATGAGCAGTTCTTC
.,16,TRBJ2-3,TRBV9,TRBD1,CASSADSGTVTDTQYF,TGTGCCAGCAGCGCCGACTCCGGGACAGTCACAGATACGCAGTATTTT
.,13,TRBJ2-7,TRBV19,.,CASSGTLSYEQYF,TGTGCCAGTTCCGGGACATTATCCTACGAGCAGTACTTC
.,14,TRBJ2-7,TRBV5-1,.,CASSPGDGSYEQYF,TGCGCCAGCAGCCCAGGGGACGGCTCCTACGAGCAGTACTTC
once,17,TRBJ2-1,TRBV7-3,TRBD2,CASSKTGTSGTYNEQFF,TGTGCCAGCAGCAAAACCGGGACTAGCGGAACTTACAATGAGCAGTTCTTC
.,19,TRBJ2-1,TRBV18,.,CASSPPARGISGSYNEQFF,TGTGCCAGCTCACCACCAGCTAGGGGTATTTCAGGGTCCTACAATGAGCAGTTCTTC
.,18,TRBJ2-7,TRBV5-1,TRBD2,CASSFSGTSGLSSYEQYF,TGCGCCAGCAGCTTCTCCGGGACTAGCGGGCTGAGCTCCTACGAGCAGTACTTC
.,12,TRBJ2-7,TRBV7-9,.,CASSSGVYEQYF,TGTGCCAGCAGCTCCGGAGTCTACGAGCAGTACTTC
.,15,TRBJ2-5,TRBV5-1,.,CASSLDTGSQETQYF,TGCGCCAGCAGCTTGGACACAGGGTCGCAAGAGACCCAGTACTTC
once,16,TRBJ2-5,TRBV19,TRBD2,CASSIGGAGGRKTQYF,TGTGCCAGTAGTATAGGGGGAGCGGGGGGGCGAAAGACCCAGTACTTC
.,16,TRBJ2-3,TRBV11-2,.,CASSPRLGTSTDTQYF,TGTGCCAGCAGTCCCAGGCTGGGCACTAGCACAGATACGCAGTATTTT
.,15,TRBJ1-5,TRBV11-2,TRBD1,CASSLQGQLNQPQHF,TGTGCCAGCAGCTTACAGGGACAGCTAAATCAGCCCCAGCATTTT
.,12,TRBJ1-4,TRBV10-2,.,CASRTSNEKLFF,TGCGCCAGCAGGACTTCAAATGAAAAACTGTTTTTT
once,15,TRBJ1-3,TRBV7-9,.,CASSLGRAGGNTIYF,TGTGCCAGCAGCTTAGGCAGGGCAGGAGGAAACACCATATATTTT
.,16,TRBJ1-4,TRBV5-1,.,CASSPESSPLGEKLFF,TGCGCCAGCAGCCCCGAAAGCTCCCCCCTAGGTGAAAAACTGTTTTTT
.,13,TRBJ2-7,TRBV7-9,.,CASSQSAVYEQYF,TGTGCCAGCAGCCAAAGCGCGGTCTACGAGCAGTACTTC
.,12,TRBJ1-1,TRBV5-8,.,CASSLDSTEAFF,TGTGCCAGCAGCTTGGACAGCACTGAAGCTTTCTTT
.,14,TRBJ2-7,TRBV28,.,CASSPSDRPYEQYF,TGTGCCAGCAGTCCGAGCGATAGACCCTACGAGCAGTACTTC